This T cell receptor beta chain was observed in a study of regulatory T cells in long-lasting Graves disease. Time point meaning: newly diagnosed GD, antithyroid drugs for less than 3 months. From PBMCs, RNA was extracted and then used to make the TCR library. iRepertoire HTBI primers and Arm-PCR of CDR3 regions built TCR beta libraries. TCRdb independently ran MiXCR on the multiplex PCR reads; one entry per CDR3 protein. The table includes approximately 470,000 distinct CDR3 sequences, about 17% detected once. There are 13 residues in the CDR3. Germline V CDR1 and CDR2: SGHNT, YYREEE (reference sequence). Trimming stripped 4 bases from V and 8 bases from J, with 10 bases between. The same data also went into a second study, on T cells in Graves' hyperthyroidism and ophthalmopathy. That work states: Each diagnosis was grounded in clinical symptoms, serum thyroxine and TRAb, thyroid ultrasound, and orbital computed tomography. The TCR CDR3 was amplified in a first-round RT-PCR using the HTBI primer set.

J is TRBJ1-6 and V is TRBV5-4, with unresolved D. Sequencing used peripheral blood mononuclear cells (PBMCs), obtained at new diagnosis, from a patient treated with antithyroid drugs. This receptor was taken from a man aged 35-49 years with Graves disease. CDR3 nucleotide sequence: TGTGCCAGCAGCCGTTATGGGGATTCACCCCTCCACTTT. This encodes CASSRYGDSPLHF.